These 21 T cell receptor beta chains originate from one sample sequenced in a study of CD8+ T cells in alopecia areata. Sequencing relied on a cDNA template that was reverse transcribed from extracted RNA. TCRdb keeps only in-frame clones here, not all; method: immunoSEQ multiplex PCR. The table includes 140,000 or so clones, approximately 51% detected once. The specimen was CD4+ T cells sorted from blood, collected at week 0. These receptor sequences come from a human donor with alopecia areata.

V is TRBV7-2 and J is TRBJ2-1; D possibly corresponds to TRBD1 (5 bases). V lost 6 bases and J lost 6, with 12 bases in between. The CDR3 contains 13 residues. CDR1 is SGHTA and CDR2 is FQGNSA in the germline V gene. CDR3: CASRLQGSNEQFF. In DNA, the CDR3 is TGTGCCAGCAGGCTGCAGGGCTCCAATGAGCAGTTCTTC.

This clone showed up just once. This chain links TRBV7-2 with TRBJ2-1, with D possibly being TRBD2 (5 bases). The germline V gene encodes CDR1 SGHTA and CDR2 FQGNSA. The ends were cut back, 1 base at V and 0 bases at J, with 7 bases in the middle. The CDR3 has 15 amino acids. CDR3 DNA sequence: TGTGCCAGCAGCTTAGTTCGGGGCTCCTACAATGAGCAGTTCTTC. It yields the protein CASSLVRGSYNEQFF.

The gene calls are TRBV7-2 and TRBJ2-1; possibly TRBD1 for D (6 bases). V gave up 6 bases and J gave up 4 bases, with 7 bases separating them. Germline-derived CDR1 and CDR2 are SGHTA and FQGNSA. The CDR3 length is 12 residues. The CDR3 region is CASRTGYNEQFF. The DNA of the CDR3 is TGTGCCAGCAGGACAGGATACAATGAGCAGTTCTTC.

This clone was observed a handful of times. As DNA, the CDR3 is TGTGCCTGGAGTAGGAGGGAGACCCAGTACTTC. This gives the protein CAWSRRETQYF. The genes are TRBV30 and TRBJ2-5; possible D gene TRBD2, 5 bases. Germline V gene lookup returns CDR1 GTSNPN and CDR2 SVGIG (reference sequence). The V end was cut by 2 bases, the J end by 5 bases, with 6 bases between. This CDR3 has 11 amino acids.

This clone was found a few times. This chain links TRBV11-1 with TRBJ2-7, with 8 bases fitting TRBD2. The CDR3 is 14 amino acids. Germline CDR1 and CDR2: SGHAT and FQDESV (reference sequence). J was trimmed by 1 base and V by 3 bases; bases with no gene match: 2. CDR3 in DNA: TGTGCCAGCAGCTTCGGGAGGGAATCCTACGAGCAGTACTTC. Amino acid sequence: CASSFGRESYEQYF.

The chain employs TRBV5-6 and TRBJ2-3; TRBD2 matches at 12 bases. J was trimmed by 7 bases and V by 4 bases; bases with no gene match: 7. Germline assignment: CDR1 SGHDT and CDR2 YYEEEE. The CDR3 totals 15 residues. The CDR3 coding sequence is TGTGCCAGCAGCCAAACTAGCGGGGGGCCGTATACGCAGTATTTT. This encodes CASSQTSGGPYTQYF.

J is TRBJ2-7 and V is TRBV19; possible D gene TRBD2, 5 bases. V lost 3 bases and J lost 0, with 9 bases in between. The CDR3 is 14 amino acids. Germline assignment: CDR1 LNHDA and CDR2 SQIVND (reference sequence). CDR3 sequence: CASSMSGSSYEQYF. The CDR3 DNA reads TGTGCCAGTAGTATGTCGGGGAGCTCCTACGAGCAGTACTTC.

The V call is TRBV20-1, the J call TRBJ1-5, with no clear D. CDR3 length equals 11 residues. V lost 7 bases and J lost 1, with 5 bases in between. Germline CDR1 and CDR2: DFQATT and SNEGSKA (reference sequence). The chain's CDR3 is CSVGSNQPQHF. In DNA, the CDR3 is TGCAGTGTAGGGAGCAATCAGCCCCAGCATTTT.

The chain joins TRBV5-4 to TRBJ2-1; TRBD2 matches at 11 bases. The CDR3 consists of 15 residues. Germline-derived CDR1 and CDR2 are SGHNT and YYREEE (reference sequence). V lost 4 bases and J lost 5; bases outside the gene matches: 5. CDR3 nucleotides: TGTGCCAGCAGCCTGGGACTAGCGGCACACAATGAGCAGTTCTTC. Translation: CASSLGLAAHNEQFF.

This clone was seen more than once but under ten times. The J gene is TRBJ1-1, the V gene TRBV9; TRBD1 matches 7 bases. The CDR3 runs to 14 residues. The germline CDR1 and CDR2 sequences are SGDLS and YYNGEE. The V gene end was trimmed by 3 bases and the J gene end by 2 bases; junction bases not matched to a gene: 4. The CDR3 bases are TGTGCCAGCAGCGCCCGACAGGGCAACACTGAAGCTTTCTTT. It encodes CASSARQGNTEAFF.

The rearrangement joins TRBV29-1 to TRBJ1-5; TRBD1 is a possible D gene (5 bases). The CDR3 runs to 14 residues. CDR1 and CDR2 (germline): SQVTM, ANQGSEA. The ends were cut back, 3 bases at V and 9 bases at J, with 18 bases in the middle. The CDR3 nucleotides are TGCAGCGTTGAGGTCCCAGGGTTGGATCGGCCCCAGCATTTT. Its translation: CSVEVPGLDRPQHF.

V is TRBV5-1 and J is TRBJ2-7; 9 bases fit TRBD2. J gave up 2 bases and V 3 bases, and 3 bases lay outside the gene matches. Looked up from germline, CDR1 is SGHRS and CDR2 is YFSETQ. There are 14 residues in the CDR3. The CDR3 region is CASSSASGTYEQYF. For the CDR3, the DNA is TGCGCCAGCAGCTCGGCTAGCGGGACCTACGAGCAGTACTTC.

The table lists this clone with a few counts. V is TRBV25-1 and J is TRBJ2-4, with D perhaps TRBD2 (6 bases). The CDR3 runs to 15 residues. The V end was cut by 3 bases, the J end by 3 bases, with 12 bases between. From germline, CDR1 is MGHDK and CDR2 SYGVNS. This chain's CDR3 is CASSDTGAGKNIQYF. As DNA, the CDR3 is TGTGCCAGCAGTGATACGGGAGCCGGCAAAAACATTCAGTACTTC. Together with reference TRBV25-1 and TRBJ2-4, the CDR3 gives the full variable domain: EADIYQTPRYLVIGTGKKITLECSQTMGHDKMYWYQQDPGMELHLIHYSYGVNSTEKGDLSSESTVSRIRTEHFPLTLESARPSHTSQYLCASSDTGAGKNIQYFGAGTRLSVL.

The chain uses TRBV5-1 and TRBJ1-1, with D maybe TRBD1 (5 bases). V was trimmed by 0 bases and J by 1 base, leaving 7 bases between them. The V gene's germline CDR1 is SGHRS and CDR2 YFSETQ. The CDR3 has 14 residues. CDR3 in DNA: TGCGCCAGCAGCTTGGGACAGACGAACACTGAAGCTTTCTTT. Translating it yields CASSLGQTNTEAFF.

V gene TRBV29-1 combines with J gene TRBJ2-7; weak D call: TRBD2 (6 bases). The CDR3 sequence is 13 residues long. Germline V gene sequence: CDR1 SQVTM, CDR2 ANQGSEA. V was pared by 4 bases and J by 7 bases, with 17 bases between. Here the CDR3 reads CSVVPGGLREQYF. The CDR3 DNA sequence: TGCAGCGTTGTCCCCGGGGGACTCAGGGAGCAGTACTTC.

In this sample, this clone turned up a few times. V usage is TRBV29-1 and J usage is TRBJ2-1, with TRBD2 identical over 11 bases. The CDR3 contains 13 residues. Trimming took 6 bases from V and 9 from J; bases not matched to a gene: 7. Germline CDR1 reads SQVTM; CDR2 reads ANQGSEA. This chain's CDR3 is CSVPGGTSGEQFF. The CDR3 bases are TGCAGCGTCCCCGGGGGGACTAGCGGTGAGCAGTTCTTC.

This clone has more than one count but fewer than ten. The genes are TRBV10-3 and TRBJ2-7; TRBD1 matches at 9 bases. V lost 8 bases to trimming and J lost 6 bases; unmatched junction nucleotides: 11. This CDR3 region has 14 residues. Per the germline V gene, CDR1 is ENHRY and CDR2 is SYGVKD. In nucleotides, the CDR3 is TGTGCCATCCAAGAGAGGGACAGGGTAGGCGAGCAGTACTTC. This translates into CAIQERDRVGEQYF.

The rearrangement uses TRBV18 and TRBJ1-4; D may be TRBD1 (5 bases). V was cut by 3 bases and J by 0 bases, with 5 bases left in between. CDR1 and CDR2 (germline): KGHSH, LQKENI. CDR3 length equals 14 residues. CDR3 bases: TGTGCCAGCTCACCCAGGGCAACTAATGAAAAACTGTTTTTT. It translates to CASSPRATNEKLFF. The full variable domain, completed using reference TRBV18 and TRBJ1-4, is NAGVMQNPRHLVRRRGQEARLRCSPMKGHSHVYWYRQLPEEGLKFMVYLQKENIIDESGMPKERFSAEFPKEGPSILRIQQVVRGDSAAYFCASSPRATNEKLFFGSGTQLSVL.

The chain joins TRBV7-2 to TRBJ1-2, with a tentative D call TRBD1 (6 bases). The CDR3 is 14 amino acids. CDR1 is SGHTA, CDR2 FQGNSA, per germline. Between the trimmed V and J ends, which lost 3 bases and 4 bases, there was a span of 12 bases. As DNA, the CDR3 is TGTGCCAGCAGCTTGCGGGGGGCCGGCTATGGCTACACCTTC. Amino acids: CASSLRGAGYGYTF.

The chain joins TRBV7-3 to TRBJ2-3, with TRBD1 as a possible D gene (6 bases). Germline loops: CDR1 SGHTA, CDR2 FQGTGA. The ends were cut back, 5 bases at V and 5 bases at J, with 14 bases in the middle. The CDR3 covers 14 residues. The CDR3 DNA sequence: TGTGCCAGCAGCACTCGACAGGATGGAGATACGCAGTATTTT. Translating it yields CASSTRQDGDTQYF.

This clone has only a few counts. This chain connects TRBV27 to TRBJ1-1; weak D call: TRBD1 (6 bases). This CDR3 region has 14 residues. CDR1 and CDR2 from the germline V gene are MNHEY and SMNVEV (reference sequence). V lost 5 bases, J lost 1 base, and 11 bases lay in between. The CDR3 protein is CASSQGIGNTEAFF. CDR3 DNA sequence: TGTGCCAGCAGTCAGGGGATTGGGAACACTGAAGCTTTCTTT.